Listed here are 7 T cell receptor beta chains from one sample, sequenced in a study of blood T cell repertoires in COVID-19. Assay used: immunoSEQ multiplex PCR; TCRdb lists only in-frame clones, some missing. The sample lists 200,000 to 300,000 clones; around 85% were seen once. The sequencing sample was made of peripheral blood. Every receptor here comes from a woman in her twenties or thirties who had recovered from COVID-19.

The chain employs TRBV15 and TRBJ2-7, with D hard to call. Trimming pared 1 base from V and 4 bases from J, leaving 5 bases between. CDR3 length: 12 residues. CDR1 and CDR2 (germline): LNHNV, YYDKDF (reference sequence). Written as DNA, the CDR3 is TGTGCCACCAGCAGAGTCGGGTACGAGCAGTACTTC. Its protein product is CATSRVGYEQYF.

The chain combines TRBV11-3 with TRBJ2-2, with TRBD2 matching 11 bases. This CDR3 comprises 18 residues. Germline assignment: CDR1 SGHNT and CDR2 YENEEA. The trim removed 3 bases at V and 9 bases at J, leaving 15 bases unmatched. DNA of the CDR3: TGTGCCAGCAGCTTTACTAGCGGGGGATCACCGTCCCGCCGGGAGCTGTTTTTT. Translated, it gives CASSFTSGGSPSRRELFF.

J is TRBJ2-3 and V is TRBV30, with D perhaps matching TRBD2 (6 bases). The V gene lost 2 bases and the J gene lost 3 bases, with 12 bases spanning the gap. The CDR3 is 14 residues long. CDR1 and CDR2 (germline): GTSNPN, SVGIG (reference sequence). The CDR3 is CAWSSGRRTDTQYF. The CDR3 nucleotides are TGTGCCTGGAGTTCAGGGAGGCGAACAGATACGCAGTATTTT.

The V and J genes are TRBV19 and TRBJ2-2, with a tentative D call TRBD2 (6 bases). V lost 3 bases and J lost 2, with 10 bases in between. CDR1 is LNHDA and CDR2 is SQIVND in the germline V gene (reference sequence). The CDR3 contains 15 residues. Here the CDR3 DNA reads TGTGCCAGTAGTATCACAGGACTAAACACCGGGGAGCTGTTTTTT. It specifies CASSITGLNTGELFF. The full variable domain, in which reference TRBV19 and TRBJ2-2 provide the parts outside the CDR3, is DGGITQSPKYLFRKEGQNVTLSCEQNLNHDAMYWYRQDPGQGLRLIYYSQIVNDFQKGDIAEGYSVSREKKESFPLTVTSAQKNPTAFYLCASSITGLNTGELFFGEGSRLTVL.

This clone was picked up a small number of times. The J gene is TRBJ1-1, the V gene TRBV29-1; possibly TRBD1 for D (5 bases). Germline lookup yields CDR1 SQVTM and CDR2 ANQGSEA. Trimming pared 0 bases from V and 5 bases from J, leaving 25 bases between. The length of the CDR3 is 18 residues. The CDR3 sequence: CSVEDLPGSAPGETEAFF. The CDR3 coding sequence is TGCAGCGTTGAAGATCTCCCAGGGAGTGCCCCGGGGGAGACTGAAGCTTTCTTT. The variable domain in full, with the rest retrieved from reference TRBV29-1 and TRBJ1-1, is SAVISQKPSRDICQRGTSLTIQCQVDSQVTMMFWYRQQPGQSLTLIATANQGSEATYESGFVIDKFPISRPNLTFSTLTVSNMSPEDSSIYLCSVEDLPGSAPGETEAFFGQGTRLTVV.

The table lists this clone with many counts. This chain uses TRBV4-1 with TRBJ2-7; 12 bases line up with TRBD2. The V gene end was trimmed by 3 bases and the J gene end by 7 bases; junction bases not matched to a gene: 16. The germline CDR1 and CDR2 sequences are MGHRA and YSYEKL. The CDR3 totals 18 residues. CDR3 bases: TGCGCCAGCAGCCATCCCGTGAGACCTAGCGGGGGGGCGGTTGAGCAGTACTTC. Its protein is CASSHPVRPSGGAVEQYF.

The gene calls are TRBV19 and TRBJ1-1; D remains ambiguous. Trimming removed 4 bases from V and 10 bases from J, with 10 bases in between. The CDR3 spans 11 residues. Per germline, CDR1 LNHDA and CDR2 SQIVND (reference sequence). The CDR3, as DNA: TGTGCCAGTAGTACGGATAGCGGAGCTTTCTTT. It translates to CASSTDSGAFF.